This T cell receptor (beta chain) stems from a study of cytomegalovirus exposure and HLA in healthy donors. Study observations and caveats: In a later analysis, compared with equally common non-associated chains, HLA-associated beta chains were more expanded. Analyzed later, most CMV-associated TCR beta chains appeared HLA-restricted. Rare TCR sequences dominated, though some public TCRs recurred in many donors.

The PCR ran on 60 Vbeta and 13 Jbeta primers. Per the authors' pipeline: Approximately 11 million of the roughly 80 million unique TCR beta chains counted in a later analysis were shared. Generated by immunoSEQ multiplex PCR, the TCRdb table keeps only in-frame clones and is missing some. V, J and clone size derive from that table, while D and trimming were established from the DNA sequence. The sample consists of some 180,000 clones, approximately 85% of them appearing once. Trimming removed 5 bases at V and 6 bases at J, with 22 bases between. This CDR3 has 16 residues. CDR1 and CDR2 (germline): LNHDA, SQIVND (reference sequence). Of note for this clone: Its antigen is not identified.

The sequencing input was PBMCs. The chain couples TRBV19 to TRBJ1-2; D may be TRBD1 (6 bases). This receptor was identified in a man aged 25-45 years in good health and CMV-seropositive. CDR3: CASSLSGTTPRDGYTF. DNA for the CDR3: TGTGCCAGTAGTTTGTCCGGGACAACCCCGAGAGATGGCTACACCTTC.